This TCR beta chain was identified in a study of blood T cell repertoires in COVID-19 (TCRdb year 2020). Regarding the study in general: Samples covering the acute and convalescent phases of COVID-19 were provided by collaborators in the United States, Italy and Spain. The material from the prospective study consisted of cDNA or gDNA derived from T cells, B-cell-depleted T cells, or PBMCs. Deeply sampled blood TCRbeta repertoires from subjects exposed to, actively infected with, or recovered from COVID-19 were included in the dataset. A freely available public database, intended as a resource for researchers studying the immune response to SARS-CoV-2, is where the repertoires were released. Samples came from the ongoing ImmuneRACE study (first 160 participants) plus 1,254 subjects from 6 global collaborators. A de-identified subject ID, COVID-19 status, age in years and sex were almost always included in the sample metadata. Where available, HLA class I and class II types were taken from metadata supplied by the sample provider and were not determined by assay-based typing. The investigation overall reported the following: How much clinical and demographic metadata was included differed by source and by participant, and the metadata was provided uncurated.

TCRbeta CDR3 regions were amplified from genomic DNA by means of the immunoSEQ Assay, a bias-controlled multiplex PCR. The study's own analysis went as follows. Nucleated cell counts per sample were estimated from amplification of reference gene primers within the assay. To quantify the absolute abundance of each unique TCRbeta CDR3 rearrangement, sequence reads were collapsed and filtered. For each sample, productive Simpson clonality was calculated by taking the square root of Simpson's diversity index across productive rearrangements. TCRdb holds this immuneACCESS table with in-frame rearrangements only. Some clones are missing; in checked studies, unresolved V genes explain under half, and the rest has no known cause. Clone size and V and J calls were adopted from that table, with D and trimming inferred from the DNA. Present in this sample are more than 95,000 clones, about 86% of which were seen just once. The biggest ten clones account for approximately 3.3% of the sample.

A word on this clone: The antigen it binds to is not known. Per-nucleotide qualities are absent, and no much larger clonotype sits a single base away.

The germline V gene (reference sequence) specifies SEHNR as CDR1 and FQNEAQ as CDR2. Its CDR3 holds 13 amino acids, cysteine through phenylalanine. The sequence is cut down to CDR3 DNA, 39 bases in frame from base 1. V and J lose 5 bases and 5 bases, and a span of 9 bases separates them. The collaborating institutions used their own protocols to collect whole blood in K2EDTA tubes. For TCRbeta analysis, collaborator samples were shipped as frozen whole blood, as isolated PBMCs, or as DNA extracted from either sample type. The chain is made from TRBV7-9 and TRBJ1-4; the D gene cannot be named for sure. This sequence was found in a woman of 80 years or more with active or convalescent COVID-19. What was sequenced was peripheral blood. The DNA reads TGTGCCAGCAGCGCAGGTGTGAATGAAAAACTGTTTTTT. This translates into CASSAGVNEKLFF.